This passage covers 2 T cell receptor beta chains from one sample sequenced in a study of blood T cell repertoires in COVID-19. Clones were sequenced by immunoSEQ multiplex PCR, and TCRdb holds only the in-frame ones, with some missing. Of about 230,000 clones in the sample, roughly four fifths are singletons; the top ten hold 6.5% to 9%. The sequencing sample was made of peripheral blood. All receptors come from a woman aged 50 to 60 with acute or convalescent COVID-19.

The rearrangement links TRBV4-3 to TRBJ1-1, with a possible D match to TRBD1 (5 bases). Germline V gene data show CDR1 as LGHNA and CDR2 as YSLEER. The CDR3 is 17 residues long. V lost 0 bases and J 3 bases, leaving 17 bases between the germline ends. The CDR3 nucleotides are TGCGCCAGCAGCCAAGATTCGGGGGGTAGGGGCTACACTGAAGCTTTCTTT. Translation gives CASSQDSGGRGYTEAFF.

The rearrangement links TRBV7-9 to TRBJ1-1; 7 bases map to TRBD1. From germline, CDR1 is SEHNR and CDR2 FQNEAQ (reference sequence). This CDR3 is 16 amino acids long. V lost 1 base, J lost 1 base, and 6 bases stayed unmatched. The CDR3 DNA is TGTGCCAGCAGCTTAGGGACGGGGACAGCGAACACTGAAGCTTTCTTT. Translating it yields CASSLGTGTANTEAFF. Based on the CDR3 plus reference TRBV7-9 and TRBJ1-1, the full variable domain is DTGVSQNPRHKITKRGQNVTFRCDPISEHNRLYWYRQTLGQGPEFLTYFQNEAQLEKSRLLSDRFSAERPKGSFSTLEIQRTEQGDSAMYLCASSLGTGTANTEAFFGQGTRLTVV.